The entry below gives a single T cell receptor beta chain sequence along with its context. This could be a read error, since a much larger clone is one nucleotide away. Researchers took RNA transcripts and amplified the TCR beta CDR3 regions from them. Initially, a first-round RT-PCR of the TCR CDR3 employed the HTBI primer set. TCRdb independently ran MiXCR on the multiplex PCR reads; one entry per CDR3 protein. In the table there are roughly 630,000 distinct CDR3 sequences, more than 15% of which are singletons. The data stem from a study of T cells in Graves' hyperthyroidism and ophthalmopathy. Germline loops: CDR1 MNHNS, CDR2 SASEGT. Trimming shortened V by 0 bases and J by 2 bases, and 11 bases separated the two germline ends. CDR3 length: 16 residues.

The receptor was derived from a woman in her twenties or thirties with Graves' hyperthyroidism. Sequences were obtained from blood. V usage is TRBV6-1 and J usage is TRBJ2-1; unclear D gene. CDR3: CASSEAPEPPYNEQFF. For the CDR3, the DNA is TGTGCCAGCAGTGAAGCGCCGGAGCCCCCCTACAATGAGCAGTTCTTC.